The rows below give T cell receptor beta chains drawn from one sample of a study of blood T cell repertoires in COVID-19. Produced via immunoSEQ multiplex PCR; TCRdb's table is partial and in-frame only. Among roughly 130,000 clones, 79% were seen once, and the ten largest hold approximately 3.6%. The sequenced sample was peripheral blood. Receptor source: a man in his 60s with acute or convalescent COVID-19. CDR3s include the opening cysteine and the closing phenylalanine or tryptophan. D genes are given only for firm matches. Clone size appears in some rows only: once, few, many, or a class for an expanded clone.

>-|TRBV7-7|-|TRBJ1-5
TGTGCTAGCAGCTTAGCGGTGGGGGGGGTCAGGCAGCCCCAGCATTTT
CASSLAVGGVRQPQHF
>-|TRBV5-1|TRBD1|TRBJ2-7
TGCGCCAGCAGCTCAAGACAGGGGGCGAACGAGCAGTACTTC
CASSSRQGANEQYF
>-|TRBV27|TRBD2|TRBJ2-1
TGTGCCAGCAGTTTATTAGCGGGAGGGAGCAATGAGCAGTTCTTC
CASSLLAGGSNEQFF
>-|TRBV5-1|-|TRBJ1-4
TGCGCCAGCAGCTTGCAGGGCCTTCCTAATGAAAAACTGTTTTTT
CASSLQGLPNEKLFF
>-|TRBV19|-|TRBJ2-3
TGTGCCAGTGGGCGTAGTGTGACAGATACGCAGTATTTT
CASGRSVTDTQYF
>-|TRBV3-1/TRBV3-2|TRBD2|TRBJ2-7
TGTGCCAGCAGCCCCCTGACTAGCGGGATCGACGAGCAGTACTTC
CASSPLTSGIDEQYF
>-|TRBV6-2/TRBV6-3|-|TRBJ2-2
TGTGCCAGCAGTTCGGTCCCAGGGGACACCGGGGAGCTGTTTTTT
CASSSVPGDTGELFF
>-|TRBV9|TRBD2|TRBJ2-1
TGTGCCAGCAGCGCGGGACTAGCGGGAGGCAATGAGCAGTTCTTC
CASSAGLAGGNEQFF
>-|TRBV4-2|-|TRBJ1-4
TGTGCCAGCAGCCCCACAGAGACAACTAATGAAAAACTGTTTTTT
CASSPTETTNEKLFF
>-|TRBV5-8|-|TRBJ1-6
TGTGCCAGCAGCTTGATAGCGGGCAGGGGTAATTCACCCCTCCACTTT
CASSLIAGRGNSPLHF
>-|TRBV5-6|TRBD1|TRBJ1-2
TGTGCCAGCAGCTTGGAGGGACAGGGACTCATCGGCTACACCTTC
CASSLEGQGLIGYTF
>few|TRBV27|-|TRBJ2-1
TGTGCCAGCAGTCCCGCTGCACTAGTTGGTGAGCAGTTCTTC
CASSPAALVGEQFF
>-|TRBV2|-|TRBJ2-7
TGTGCCAGCAGTGTGGGCAGAAAACTTTCCCGTTACGAAGCCTACGAGCAGTACTTC
CASSVGRKLSRYEAYEQYF
>many|TRBV27|-|TRBJ1-4
TGTGCCAGCAGTTTCGCAGGGGCAACTAATGAAAAACTGTTTTTT
CASSFAGATNEKLFF
>-|TRBV27|-|TRBJ1-4
TGTGCCAGCAGTCTCCGGGGGAGGGGAGGTGAAAAACTGTTTTTT
CASSLRGRGGEKLFF
>-|TRBV5-1|-|TRBJ2-7
TGCGCCAGCAGCCCCGGTCTCAGGGAATCCTACGAGCAGTACTTC
CASSPGLRESYEQYF
>few|TRBV18|TRBD1|TRBJ1-6
TGTGCCAGCTCACCACGCAACCAGGAAGGGACAGGGGGTAATTCACCCCTCCACTTT
CASSPRNQEGTGGNSPLHF
>once|TRBV7-9|-|TRBJ2-1
TGTGCCAGCAGCTTACGGGGTAGTTTGAACAATGAGCAGTTCTTC
CASSLRGSLNNEQFF
>-|TRBV6-6|TRBD1|TRBJ1-2
TGTGCCAGCAGTTCGGAATTCCAGGGGGCGGTTGGCTACACCTTC
CASSSEFQGAVGYTF
>-|TRBV28|TRBD1|TRBJ1-2
TGTGCCAGCACCGTCCTGACAGGGGACTATGGCTACACCTTC
CASTVLTGDYGYTF
>-|TRBV6-5|-|TRBJ2-1
TGTGCCAGCAACGTAAGAGAGCGTGATGAGCAGTTCTTC
CASNVRERDEQFF
>-|TRBV5-1|-|TRBJ1-1
TGCGCCAGCAGCTTGTCAGGGGTGAACACTGAAGCTTTCTTT
CASSLSGVNTEAFF
>-|TRBV5-6|TRBD2|TRBJ2-7
TGTGCCAGCAGCTTGATAACGGGAGGACTAGTGAGCCACGAGCAGTACTTC
CASSLITGGLVSHEQYF
>-|TRBV3-1/TRBV3-2|-|TRBJ2-1
TGTGCCAGCAGCTCTACAGGAGGGGTCAATGAGCAGTTCTTC
CASSSTGGVNEQFF
>-|TRBV30|TRBD1|TRBJ1-1
TGTGCCTGGGACAGGGGTCAGAACACTGAAGCTTTCTTT
CAWDRGQNTEAFF
>many|TRBV10-3|-|TRBJ1-5
TGTGCCATCAGTGAGGACAGGACCTATCAGCCCCAGCATTTT
CAISEDRTYQPQHF
>-|TRBV3-1/TRBV3-2|-|TRBJ2-3
TGTGCCAGCAGCCAAGTAGTGTCCGATCAAGGAGGAGATACGCAGTATTTT
CASSQVVSDQGGDTQYF
>-|TRBV5-1|TRBD2|TRBJ2-5
TGCGCCAGCAGCTTGTTCACTAGCGGGACACAAGAGACCCAGTACTTC
CASSLFTSGTQETQYF
>-|TRBV6-1|TRBD1|TRBJ2-7
TGTGCCAGCAGTGAAGCGGGACAGGGGGGCGAGCAGTACTTC
CASSEAGQGGEQYF
>-|TRBV28|-|TRBJ2-6
TGTGCCAGCAGTTTAGGTACTCCGGTCTCTGGGGCCAACGTCCTGACTTTC
CASSLGTPVSGANVLTF
>-|TRBV27|-|TRBJ2-3
TGTGCCAGCAAAAAAGCAGGGGCAGGCTCCAGGAATACGCAGTATTTT
CASKKAGAGSRNTQYF
>-|TRBV30|-|TRBJ2-2
TGTGCCTGGAGACAGTCGAACACCGGGGAGCTGTTTTTT
CAWRQSNTGELFF
>few|TRBV21-1|-|TRBJ2-4
TGTGCCAGCAGCACGCCCCTACGCCCTCGGGCCAAAAACATTCAGTACTTC
CASSTPLRPRAKNIQYF
>-|TRBV6-6|TRBD2|TRBJ2-1
TGTGCCAGCAGTTACTCGACGGGACTAGCGGGAGATGAGCAGTTCTTC
CASSYSTGLAGDEQFF
>-|TRBV11-3|TRBD2|TRBJ2-3
TGTGCCAGCAGCTCCGGCGGGGTAGCGGGATACACAGATACGCAGTATTTT
CASSSGGVAGYTDTQYF
>-|TRBV30|-|TRBJ1-4
TGTGCCTGGAGCGACAGGAACGTCGTAGAAAAACTGTTTTTT
CAWSDRNVVEKLFF
>few|TRBV18|TRBD2|TRBJ2-1
TGTGCCAGCTCACCCAACCGCGCCGGGACTAGCGGGAGCGGGCGCAATGAGCAGTTCTTC
CASSPNRAGTSGSGRNEQFF
>-|TRBV19|TRBD2|TRBJ2-1
TGTGCCAGTAGCCTAAGCGGGAGCTCCTACAATGAGCAGTTCTTC
CASSLSGSSYNEQFF